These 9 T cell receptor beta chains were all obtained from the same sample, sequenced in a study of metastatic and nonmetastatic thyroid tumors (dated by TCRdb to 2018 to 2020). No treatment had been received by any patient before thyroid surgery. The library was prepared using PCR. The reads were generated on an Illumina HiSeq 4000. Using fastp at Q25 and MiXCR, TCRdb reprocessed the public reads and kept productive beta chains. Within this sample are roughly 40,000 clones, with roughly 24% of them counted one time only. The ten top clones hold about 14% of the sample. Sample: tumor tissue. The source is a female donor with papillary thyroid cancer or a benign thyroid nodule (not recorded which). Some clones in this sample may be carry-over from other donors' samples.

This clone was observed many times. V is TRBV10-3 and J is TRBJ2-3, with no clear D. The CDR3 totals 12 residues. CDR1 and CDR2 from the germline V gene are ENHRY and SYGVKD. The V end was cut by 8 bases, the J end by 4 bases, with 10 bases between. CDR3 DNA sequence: TGTGCCATCGACGGACCGGCAGATACGCAGTATTTT. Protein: CAIDGPADTQYF.

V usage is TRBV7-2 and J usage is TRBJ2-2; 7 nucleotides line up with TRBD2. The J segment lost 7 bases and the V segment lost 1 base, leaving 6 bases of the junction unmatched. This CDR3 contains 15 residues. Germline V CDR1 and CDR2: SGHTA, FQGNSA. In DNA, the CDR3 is TGTGCCAGCAGCTTAGTCGGGAGGATGGGCGGGGAGCTGTTTTTT. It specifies CASSLVGRMGGELFF.

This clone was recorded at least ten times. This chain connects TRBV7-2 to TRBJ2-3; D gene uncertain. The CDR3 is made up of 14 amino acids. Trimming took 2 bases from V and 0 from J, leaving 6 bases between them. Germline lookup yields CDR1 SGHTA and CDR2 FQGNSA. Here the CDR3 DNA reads TGTGCCAGCAGCTTAATAACGAGCACAGATACGCAGTATTTT. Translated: CASSLITSTDTQYF.

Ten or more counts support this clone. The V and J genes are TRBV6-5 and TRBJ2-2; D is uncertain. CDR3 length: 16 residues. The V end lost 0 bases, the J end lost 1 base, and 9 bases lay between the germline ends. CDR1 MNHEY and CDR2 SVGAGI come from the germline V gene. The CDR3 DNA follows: TGTGCCAGCAGTTACTCGATGCAGCTGAACACCGGGGAGCTGTTTTTT. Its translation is CASSYSMQLNTGELFF.

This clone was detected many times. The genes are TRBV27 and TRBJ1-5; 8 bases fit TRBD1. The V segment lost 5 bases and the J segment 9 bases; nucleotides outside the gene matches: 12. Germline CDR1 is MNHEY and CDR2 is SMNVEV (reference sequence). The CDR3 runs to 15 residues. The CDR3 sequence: CASSISPGGGAPQHF. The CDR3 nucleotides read TGTGCCAGCAGTATTAGTCCAGGGGGCGGGGCGCCCCAGCATTTT.

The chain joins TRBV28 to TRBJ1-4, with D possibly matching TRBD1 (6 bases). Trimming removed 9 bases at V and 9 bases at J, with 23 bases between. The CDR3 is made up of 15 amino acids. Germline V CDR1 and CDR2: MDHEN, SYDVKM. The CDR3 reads CASGPRVGGVKKLFF. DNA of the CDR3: TGTGCCAGTGGTCCCAGGGTAGGGGGGGTGAAAAAACTGTTTTTT.

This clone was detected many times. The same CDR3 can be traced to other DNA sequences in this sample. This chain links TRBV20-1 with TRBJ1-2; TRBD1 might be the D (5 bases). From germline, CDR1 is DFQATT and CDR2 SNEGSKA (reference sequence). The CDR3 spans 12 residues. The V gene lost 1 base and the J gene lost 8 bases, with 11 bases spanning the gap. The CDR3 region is CSARARDEGYTF. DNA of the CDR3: TGCAGTGCTAGAGCGCGGGACGAGGGCTACACCTTC.

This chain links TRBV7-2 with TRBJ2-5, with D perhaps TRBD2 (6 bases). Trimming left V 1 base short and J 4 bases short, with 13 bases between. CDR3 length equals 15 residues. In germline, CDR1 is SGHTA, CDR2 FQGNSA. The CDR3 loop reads CASSLEVGSGETQYF. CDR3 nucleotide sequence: TGTGCCAGCAGCTTAGAGGTTGGTAGCGGAGAGACCCAGTACTTC.

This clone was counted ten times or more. The DNA of the CDR3 is TGTGCCAGCTCACCGGGTCTAAACTACGAGCAGTACTTC. As protein: CASSPGLNYEQYF. This sequence joins TRBV18 and TRBJ2-7; D gene uncertain. The ends were cut back, 3 bases at V and 3 bases at J, with 9 bases in the middle. Germline assignment: CDR1 KGHSH and CDR2 LQKENI. The CDR3 length is 13 residues.